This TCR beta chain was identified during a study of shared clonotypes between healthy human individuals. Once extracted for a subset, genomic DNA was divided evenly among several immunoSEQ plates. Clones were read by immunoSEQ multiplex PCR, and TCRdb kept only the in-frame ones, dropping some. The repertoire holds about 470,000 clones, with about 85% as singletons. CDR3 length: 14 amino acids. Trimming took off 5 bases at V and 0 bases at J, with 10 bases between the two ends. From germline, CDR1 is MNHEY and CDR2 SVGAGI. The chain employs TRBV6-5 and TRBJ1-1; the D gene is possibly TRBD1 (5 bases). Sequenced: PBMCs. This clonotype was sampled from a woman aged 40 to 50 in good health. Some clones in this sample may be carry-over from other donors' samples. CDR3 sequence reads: CASSQDTLNTEAFF. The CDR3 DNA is TGTGCCAGCAGTCAGGACACTCTGAACACTGAAGCTTTCTTT.